This T cell receptor beta chain was documented in a study of blood T cell repertoires in COVID-19. Study-wide background: PBMCs, B-cell-depleted T cells, or T cells provided the cDNA or gDNA that made up the material.

The CDR3 has 13 amino acids. CDR1 LGHNT and CDR2 FRNRAP come from the germline V gene. With 6 bases removed from V and 4 bases from J, the gap between germline ends came to 9 bases. This clone came up a few times. Data came from immunoSEQ multiplex PCR; TCRdb stores just in-frame clones and leaves some out. The table has around 58,000 clones, 75% to 85% seen once. Sequences were obtained from peripheral blood. The receptor's source is a human donor in a cohort sampled during active COVID-19. V usage is TRBV12-5 and J usage is TRBJ2-2, with D tentatively TRBD2 (6 bases). CDR3 in amino acids: CASGTGATGELFF. The CDR3, as DNA: TGTGCTAGTGGCACGGGAGCCACCGGGGAGCTGTTTTTT.